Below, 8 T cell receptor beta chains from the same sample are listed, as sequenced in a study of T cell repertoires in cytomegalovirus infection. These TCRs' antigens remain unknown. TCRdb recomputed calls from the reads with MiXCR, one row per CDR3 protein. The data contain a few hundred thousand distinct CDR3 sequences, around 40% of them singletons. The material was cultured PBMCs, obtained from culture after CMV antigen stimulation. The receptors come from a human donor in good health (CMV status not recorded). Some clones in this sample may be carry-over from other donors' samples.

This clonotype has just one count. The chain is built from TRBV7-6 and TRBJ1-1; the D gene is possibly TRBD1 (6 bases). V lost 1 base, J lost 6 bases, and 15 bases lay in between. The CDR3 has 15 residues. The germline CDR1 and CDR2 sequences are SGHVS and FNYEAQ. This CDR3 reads CASSLVQGPLSEAFF. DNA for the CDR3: TGTGCCAGCAGCTTAGTCCAGGGGCCGTTATCTGAAGCTTTCTTT.

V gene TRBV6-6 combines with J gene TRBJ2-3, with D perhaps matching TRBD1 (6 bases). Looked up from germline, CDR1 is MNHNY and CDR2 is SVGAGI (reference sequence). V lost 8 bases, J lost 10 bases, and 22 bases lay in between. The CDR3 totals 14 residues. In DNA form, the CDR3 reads TGTGCCAGCCTCCCCGACAGGACATCATTCTCGCAGTATTTT. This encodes CASLPDRTSFSQYF.

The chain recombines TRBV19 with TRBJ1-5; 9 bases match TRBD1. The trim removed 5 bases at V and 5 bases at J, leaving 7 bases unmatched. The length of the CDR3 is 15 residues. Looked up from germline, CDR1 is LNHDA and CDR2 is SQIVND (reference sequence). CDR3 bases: TGTGCCAGTAGTCGCGAACAGGGGGCGTATCAGCCCCAGCATTTT. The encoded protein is CASSREQGAYQPQHF.

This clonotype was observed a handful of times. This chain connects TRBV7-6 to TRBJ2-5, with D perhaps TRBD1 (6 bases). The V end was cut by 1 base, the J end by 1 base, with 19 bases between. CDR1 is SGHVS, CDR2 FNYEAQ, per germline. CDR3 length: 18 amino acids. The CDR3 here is CASSLGSGGIRGQETQYF. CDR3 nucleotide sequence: TGTGCCAGCAGCTTAGGAAGCGGCGGCATCAGGGGCCAAGAGACCCAGTACTTC.

The DNA of the CDR3 is TGTGCCAGCAGCTCGGCTTCCGGGCAGTACTTC. Amino acid sequence: CASSSASGQYF. The gene calls are TRBV11-2 and TRBJ2-7; no clear D gene. CDR1 is SGHAT, CDR2 FQNNGV, per germline. This CDR3 region has 11 residues. With 4 bases removed from V and 9 bases from J, the gap between germline ends came to 10 bases.

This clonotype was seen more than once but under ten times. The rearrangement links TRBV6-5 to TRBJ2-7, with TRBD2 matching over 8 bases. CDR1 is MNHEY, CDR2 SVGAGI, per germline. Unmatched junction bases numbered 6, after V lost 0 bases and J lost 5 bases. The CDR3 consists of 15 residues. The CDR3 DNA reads TGTGCCAGCAGTTACTCCGGGGGGGCTAACCACGAGCAGTACTTC. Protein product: CASSYSGGANHEQYF.

The CDR3 is CASSAEQGIGYTF. Here the CDR3 DNA reads TGTGCCAGCAGCGCCGAACAGGGGATCGGCTACACCTTC. J is TRBJ1-2 and V is TRBV11-2; 7 nucleotides align to TRBD1. V lost 5 bases and J lost 8; bases outside the gene matches: 8. CDR1 is SGHAT and CDR2 is FQNNGV in the germline V gene. The CDR3 totals 13 residues.

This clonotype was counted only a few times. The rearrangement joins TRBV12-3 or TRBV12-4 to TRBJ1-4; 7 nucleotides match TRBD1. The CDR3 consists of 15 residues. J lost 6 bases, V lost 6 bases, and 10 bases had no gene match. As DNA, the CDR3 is TGTGCCAGCAGCCCCGGGGCAGGGGGTGATGAAAAACTGTTTTTT. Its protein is CASSPGAGGDEKLFF.